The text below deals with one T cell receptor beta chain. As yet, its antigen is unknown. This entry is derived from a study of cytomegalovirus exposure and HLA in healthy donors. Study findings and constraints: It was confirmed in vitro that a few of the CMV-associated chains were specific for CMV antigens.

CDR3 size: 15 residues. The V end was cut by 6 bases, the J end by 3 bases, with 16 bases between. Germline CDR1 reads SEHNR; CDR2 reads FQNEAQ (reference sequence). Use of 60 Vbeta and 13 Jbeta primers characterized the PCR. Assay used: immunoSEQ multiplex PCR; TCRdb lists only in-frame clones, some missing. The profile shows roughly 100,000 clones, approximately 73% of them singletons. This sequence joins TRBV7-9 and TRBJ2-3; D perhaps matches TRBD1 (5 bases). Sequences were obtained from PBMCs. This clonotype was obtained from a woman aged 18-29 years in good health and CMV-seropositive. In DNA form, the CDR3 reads TGTGCCAGCAGTTGGACAATGACGAAGACAGATACGCAGTATTTT. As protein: CASSWTMTKTDTQYF.